The present entry profiles one TCR beta chain with its context. Its antigen is not known. The V and J ends lost 6 bases and 0 bases respectively, with 12 bases between them. The CDR3 runs to 14 residues. Looked up from germline, CDR1 is ENHRY and CDR2 is SYGVKD. The record originates from a study of T-cell memory formation after mild COVID-19. TCRdb analysed the 5' RACE reads with MiXCR anew, one entry per CDR3 protein. The table records 430,000 or so distinct CDR3 sequences, about 23% of them present only once. Study observations and caveats: Memory cells collected pre-infection included some clones that later responded, suggesting cross-reactive memory joined. Among CD4+ contracting clones, most were CM and EM, and CD8+ ones EMRA.

The material sequenced was PBMCs or a T cell subset sorted from them (not recorded which). The source is an adult woman who had mild COVID-19 (a few samples of this study predate the infection). Cell type and time point are not known. The rearrangement links TRBV10-3 to TRBJ2-7; no definite D call. As DNA, the CDR3 is TGTGCCATCAGCGGATTAAGCAGCTCCTACGAGCAGTACTTC. It is translated as CAISGLSSSYEQYF.